This T cell receptor beta chain stems from a study of T cell responses to AZD1222 COVID-19 vaccine (dated by TCRdb to the early 2020s). Notes on the research overall: AZD1222 recipients whose second dose came at about 4 weeks and those whose second dose came at about 12 weeks were combined into one group, since spike-specific TCR depth and breadth did not differ between the two schedules. Trial participants were enrolled by age into 18-55, 56-69 and 70-plus year subgroups, with about 150, 27 and 61 TCR-sequenced participants respectively. A total of 233 trial participants underwent TCR sequencing, of whom under 220 had received two doses of AZD1222 and some 25 had received two doses of the MenACWY control vaccine. What the authors observed across the whole study: Epitopes outside the regions mutated in the B.1.351 and B.1.1.7 variants were reportedly recognized by nearly half of the unique spike-specific TCRs. The whole spike protein was spanned by vaccine-associated CD4 TCRs, and dominant responses were seen in regions 160-218 and 743-854. Participants were mostly white British and included more females than males, and it was suggested by the authors that clonal diversity may have been underestimated. Conclusions about previously exposed vaccinees are limited, since just six AZD1222 recipients were seropositive for SARS-CoV-2 at baseline. Because no day 14 peak-response samples were available, repertoires were characterized only after the peak T cell response. In the small 56-69-year group, the increase in depth fell short of significance, most likely because of low power. Spike-specific TCR breadth and depth rose significantly after two AZD1222 doses compared with day 0 and with MenACWY recipients.

The CDR3 regions of human TCRbeta chains were subjected to immunosequencing. Per the original workflow: Repertoire TCRs were matched against a reference library of SARS-CoV-2-specific TCRs generated with the MIRA antigen-specificity platform. Breadth was defined as the fraction of unique TCRs that were SARS-CoV-2-associated. Depth was defined as the fraction of total T cells that were SARS-CoV-2-associated. Each spike-specific TCR was assigned to its reactive spike region and to a CD4 or CD8 class using the MIRA data. Log10-transformed breadth and depth values were compared by one-way ANOVA with Sidak's multiple comparisons tests. Not all clones reach the TCRdb copy of this immuneACCESS table, which keeps in-frame sequences only. Checked studies attribute under half of the gap to unresolved V genes and leave the rest unexplained. That table furnishes V, J and clone size, whereas the DNA furnished D and trimming. For this sample the table gives roughly 250,000 clones, of which more than 85% were detected only once. Clones ranked in the top ten supply 0.5% to 0.65% of the sample.

This clone appeared once. The antigen it recognizes is unknown. No base quality information exists; no much larger clone differs at one position. This sample's time point label indicates: baseline before first vaccination. Vaccinee samples were obtained from the UK trials COV001 and COV002, which included a single-blind randomized controlled phase 2/3 trial of AZD1222 (ChAdOx1 nCoV-19) in healthy adults. For TCRbeta chain sequencing, PBMC samples were collected from trial participants at day 0 and at day 28 after the second dose. This TCR came from an adult in good health. Source: peripheral blood, taken on day 0 of AZD1222 vaccination.

CDR3 sequence: CAWSPRGRTEAFF. The DNA is TGTGCCTGGAGCCCAAGGGGGAGGACTGAAGCTTTCTTT. The chain is made from TRBV30 and TRBJ1-1; TRBD1 might be the D gene, on 6 matching bases. The CDR3 has 13 amino acids, counting the end cysteine and phenylalanine. Of the read, only the CDR3 DNA is kept; its 39 bases are in frame from base 1. The germline V gene (reference sequence) provides CDR1 GTSNPN and CDR2 SVGIG. Trimming at the junction amounts to 3 bases on V and 5 bases on J, and the germline ends lie 13 bases apart.